These T cell receptor beta chains were read from a single sample in a study of cytomegalovirus exposure and HLA in healthy donors. Assay used: immunoSEQ multiplex PCR; TCRdb lists only in-frame clones, some missing. The sample has more than 150,000 clones; 77% are singletons. Material for sequencing was PBMCs. Source of these receptors: a man aged 18 to 29 in good health and CMV-seronegative. The CDR3 runs from the conserved cysteine through the conserved F or W. The D gene is left open where the match is weak. Some rows mark clone size as missing; the rest say once, few, many or name a class of expanded clone.

v_call: TRBV7-9; j_call: TRBJ2-3; clone_size: NA; d_call: TRBD2; cdr3_aa: CASSSRLANTQYF; cdr3_nt: TGTGCCAGCAGCTCAAGACTAGCGAATACGCAGTATTTT
v_call: TRBV30; j_call: TRBJ1-2; clone_size: NA; d_call: NA; cdr3_aa: CAWSLMAVYGYTF; cdr3_nt: TGTGCCTGGAGTCTAATGGCGGTCTATGGCTACACCTTC
v_call: TRBV7-2; j_call: TRBJ1-2; clone_size: NA; d_call: NA; cdr3_aa: CASSLDVGRDSYGYTF; cdr3_nt: TGTGCCAGCAGCTTAGATGTAGGCAGGGACTCGTATGGCTACACCTTC
v_call: TRBV5-1; j_call: TRBJ2-2; clone_size: NA; d_call: NA; cdr3_aa: CASTANAKMSAAGELFF; cdr3_nt: TGCGCCAGCACGGCCAATGCTAAGATGAGTGCGGCCGGGGAGCTGTTTTTT
v_call: TRBV4-3; j_call: TRBJ2-1; clone_size: NA; d_call: TRBD2; cdr3_aa: CASSQMAFSGGDANEQFF; cdr3_nt: TGCGCCAGCAGCCAGATGGCCTTTAGCGGGGGGGATGCCAATGAGCAGTTCTTC
v_call: TRBV11-3; j_call: TRBJ1-1; clone_size: NA; d_call: NA; cdr3_aa: CASSLGGVNTEAFF; cdr3_nt: TGTGCCAGCAGCTTAGGGGGGGTGAACACTGAAGCTTTCTTT
v_call: TRBV19; j_call: TRBJ1-1; clone_size: NA; d_call: NA; cdr3_aa: CASSIGAVEAFF; cdr3_nt: TGTGCCAGTAGTATAGGGGCCGTTGAAGCTTTCTTT
v_call: TRBV6-5; j_call: TRBJ2-7; clone_size: NA; d_call: TRBD2; cdr3_aa: CASSQTSGGSDEQYF; cdr3_nt: TGTGCCAGCAGCCAAACTAGCGGGGGGTCTGACGAGCAGTACTTC
v_call: TRBV4-3; j_call: TRBJ2-7; clone_size: NA; d_call: TRBD1; cdr3_aa: CASSQGTGSIAYEQYF; cdr3_nt: TGCGCCAGCAGCCAAGGGACAGGGTCCATTGCCTACGAGCAGTACTTC
v_call: TRBV7-9; j_call: TRBJ2-7; clone_size: NA; d_call: NA; cdr3_aa: CASRLDFGSYEQYF; cdr3_nt: TGTGCCAGCAGACTCGACTTCGGCTCCTACGAGCAGTACTTC
v_call: TRBV14; j_call: TRBJ2-1; clone_size: NA; d_call: TRBD2; cdr3_aa: CASSLLAGGYNEQFF; cdr3_nt: TGTGCCAGCAGCCTACTAGCGGGGGGCTACAATGAGCAGTTCTTC
v_call: TRBV6-1; j_call: TRBJ1-2; clone_size: few; d_call: TRBD1; cdr3_aa: CASSQDRGSLYGYTF; cdr3_nt: TGTGCCAGCAGTCAAGACAGGGGGAGCCTCTATGGCTACACCTTC
v_call: TRBV7-9; j_call: TRBJ2-1; clone_size: NA; d_call: NA; cdr3_aa: CASSRLPSGSPNEQFF; cdr3_nt: TGTGCCAGCAGCCGCCTCCCTTCTGGCTCCCCCAATGAGCAGTTCTTC
v_call: TRBV13; j_call: TRBJ2-1; clone_size: NA; d_call: TRBD2; cdr3_aa: CASSPRLAGVGNEQFF; cdr3_nt: TGTGCCAGCAGCCCCCGACTAGCGGGAGTTGGCAATGAGCAGTTCTTC
v_call: TRBV19; j_call: TRBJ1-1; clone_size: NA; d_call: NA; cdr3_aa: CASSGGQNTEAFF; cdr3_nt: TGTGCCAGTAGTGGGGGACAGAACACTGAAGCTTTCTTT
v_call: TRBV7-8; j_call: TRBJ2-1; clone_size: NA; d_call: NA; cdr3_aa: CASSFPPPSSYNEQFF; cdr3_nt: TGTGCCAGCAGCTTTCCTCCACCGAGCTCCTACAATGAGCAGTTCTTC
v_call: TRBV7-2; j_call: TRBJ2-2; clone_size: few; d_call: TRBD2; cdr3_aa: CASPSSGANTGELFF; cdr3_nt: TGTGCGAGCCCGTCGAGCGGGGCCAACACCGGGGAGCTGTTTTTT
v_call: TRBV10-3; j_call: TRBJ2-1; clone_size: NA; d_call: NA; cdr3_aa: CAIAPTDNEQFF; cdr3_nt: TGTGCCATTGCCCCGACAGACAATGAGCAGTTCTTC